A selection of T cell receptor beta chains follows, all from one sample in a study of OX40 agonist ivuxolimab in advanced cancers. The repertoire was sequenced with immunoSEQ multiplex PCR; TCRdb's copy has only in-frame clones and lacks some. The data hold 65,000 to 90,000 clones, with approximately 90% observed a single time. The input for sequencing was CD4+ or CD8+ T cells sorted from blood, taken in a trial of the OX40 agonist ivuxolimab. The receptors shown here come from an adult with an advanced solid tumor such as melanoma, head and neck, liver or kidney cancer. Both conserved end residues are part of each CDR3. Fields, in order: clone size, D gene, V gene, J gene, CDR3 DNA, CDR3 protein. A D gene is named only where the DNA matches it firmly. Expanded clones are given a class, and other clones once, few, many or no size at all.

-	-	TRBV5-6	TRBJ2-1	TGTGCCAGCAGCTTGGAGGGACGGGTCTACAATGAGCAGTTCTTC	CASSLEGRVYNEQFF
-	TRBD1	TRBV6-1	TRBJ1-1	TGTGCCAGCAGTGAATCGGGCAGGGGGCGCGGGAACACTGAAGCTTTCTTT	CASSESGRGRGNTEAFF
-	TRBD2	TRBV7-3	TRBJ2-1	TGTGCCAGCAGCTTCGCGACTAGCGGAGACTCCTACAATGAGCAGTTCTTC	CASSFATSGDSYNEQFF
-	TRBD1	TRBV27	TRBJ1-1	TGTGCCAGCAGTTCTTATCAGACAGGGGGAACTGAAGCTTTCTTT	CASSSYQTGGTEAFF
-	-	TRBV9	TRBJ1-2	TGTGCCAGCAGCCTAGAGCAGGGGTCGGGGTATGGCTACACCTTC	CASSLEQGSGYGYTF
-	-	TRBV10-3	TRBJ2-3	TGTGCCATCAGTGAGGACAGGTACAGCACAGATACGCAGTATTTT	CAISEDRYSTDTQYF
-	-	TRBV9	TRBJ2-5	TGTGCCAGCAGCGTAGGTGGGGGGCAAGAGACCCAGTACTTC	CASSVGGGQETQYF
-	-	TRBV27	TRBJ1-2	TGTGCCAGCAGTTCGCAGGGTGACTATGGCTACACCTTC	CASSSQGDYGYTF
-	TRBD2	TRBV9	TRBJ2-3	TGTGCCAGCAGCACGGGACGGCCGGGACTAACCTCGAGCACAGATACGCAGTATTTT	CASSTGRPGLTSSTDTQYF
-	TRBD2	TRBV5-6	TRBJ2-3	TGTGCCAGCAGCTTGGGGACTAGCGGGATCACAGATACGCAGTATTTT	CASSLGTSGITDTQYF
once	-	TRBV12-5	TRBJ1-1	TGTGCTAGTGGTTCAACGGGGGTCACTGAAGCTTTCTTT	CASGSTGVTEAFF
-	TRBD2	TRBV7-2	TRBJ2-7	TGTGCCAGCAGCCCGGGGGGGCCTCACGAGCAGTACTTC	CASSPGGPHEQYF
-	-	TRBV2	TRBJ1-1	TGTGCCAGCAGTGAAGCCGGACAGAACCACGAAGCTTTCTTT	CASSEAGQNHEAFF
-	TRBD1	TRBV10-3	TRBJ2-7	TGTGCCATCAGTTATGGGACAGGGGACTCCTACGAGCAGTACTTC	CAISYGTGDSYEQYF
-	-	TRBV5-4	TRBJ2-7	TGTGCCAGCAGCTCATTCGACAGGTCTTACGAGCAGTACTTC	CASSSFDRSYEQYF
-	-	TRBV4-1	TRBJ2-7	TGCGCCAGCAGCCAAGATCTGGGGGAGAGCTCCTACGAGCAGTACTTC	CASSQDLGESSYEQYF
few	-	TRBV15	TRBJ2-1	TGTGCCACCAGCATCAACGAGGAGGGGGTTGCCTACAATGAGCAGTTCTTC	CATSINEEGVAYNEQFF
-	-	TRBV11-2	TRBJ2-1	TGTGCCAGCAGCTTAGTTTGGTGGTCCTACAATGAGCAGTTCTTC	CASSLVWWSYNEQFF
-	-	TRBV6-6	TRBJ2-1	TGTGCCAGCAGTTACTCTCGGGGAAATGAGCAGTTCTTC	CASSYSRGNEQFF
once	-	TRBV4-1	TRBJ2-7	TGCGCCAGCAGCCAAGATCGTGGGGTTGACGAGCAGTACTTC	CASSQDRGVDEQYF
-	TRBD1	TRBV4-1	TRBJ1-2	TGCGCCAGCAGCCAAGTACAGGGGGGCCTTTATGGCTACACCTTC	CASSQVQGGLYGYTF
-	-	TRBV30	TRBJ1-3	TGTGCCTGGAGTGTAGGGCCTGGAAACACCATATATTTT	CAWSVGPGNTIYF
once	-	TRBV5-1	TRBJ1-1	TGCGCCAGCAGCTTCGGGGGTGAGAACACTGAAGCTTTCTTT	CASSFGGENTEAFF
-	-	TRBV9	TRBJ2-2	TGTGCCAGTAGCAAAAAGCCCGGGGAGCTGTTTTTT	CASSKKPGELFF
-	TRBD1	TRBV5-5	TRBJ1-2	TGTGCCAGCAGCTTGGTAGGAGGGGGCTTGGACTATGGCTACACCTTC	CASSLVGGGLDYGYTF
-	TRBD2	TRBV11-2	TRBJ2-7	TGTGCCAGCAGCCCCCATTGGGGAGGGTCCAACGAGCAGTACTTC	CASSPHWGGSNEQYF
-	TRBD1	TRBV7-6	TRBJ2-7	TGTGCCAGCAGCCCGGGACAGTGGGACTCCTACGAGCAGTACTTC	CASSPGQWDSYEQYF
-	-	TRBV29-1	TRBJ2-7	TGCAGCGCCATACGGGACTCTGGACTCTGGGAGCAGTACTTC	CSAIRDSGLWEQYF
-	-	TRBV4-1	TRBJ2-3	TGCGCCAGCAGCCAAGGGCGGGGGCCGAGACTAAGCACAGATACGCAGTATTTT	CASSQGRGPRLSTDTQYF
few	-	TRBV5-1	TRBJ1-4	TGCGCCAGCAGCTGGACACAAGGACATAATGAAAAACTGTTTTTT	CASSWTQGHNEKLFF
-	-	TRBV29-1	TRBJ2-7	TGCAGCGTTGAAGGGACATACTACGAGCAGTACTTC	CSVEGTYYEQYF
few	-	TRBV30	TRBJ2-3	TGTGCCTGGAGTAGGACTCGAAGCACAGATACGCAGTATTTT	CAWSRTRSTDTQYF
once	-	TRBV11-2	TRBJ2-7	TGTGCCAGCAGCTTAGGAGGGCCTTCTAGCTCCTACGAGCAGTACTTC	CASSLGGPSSSYEQYF
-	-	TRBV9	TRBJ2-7	TGTGCCAGCAGCCCCCCCCTCGTCCCCGAGCAGTACTTC	CASSPPLVPEQYF
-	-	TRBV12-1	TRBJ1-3	TGTGCCAGCAGCGCTATTACCGCCTCTGGAAACACCATATATTTT	CASSAITASGNTIYF
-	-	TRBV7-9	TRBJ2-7	TGTGCCAGCAGCTGGACGGTCTCCTACGAGCAGTACTTC	CASSWTVSYEQYF
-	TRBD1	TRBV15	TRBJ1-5	TGTGCCACCAGCAGAGACAGGGGGACAAGTCAGCCCCAGCATTTT	CATSRDRGTSQPQHF
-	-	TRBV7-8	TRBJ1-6	TGTGCCAGCAGCCCAACCCTGGTCTATAATTCACCCCTCCACTTT	CASSPTLVYNSPLHF
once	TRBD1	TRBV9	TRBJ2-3	TGTGCCAGCAGCGGGACAGGGGTAGATACGCAGTATTTT	CASSGTGVDTQYF
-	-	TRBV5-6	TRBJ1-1	TGTGCCAGCCGGGACCCCTACACTGAAGCTTTCTTT	CASRDPYTEAFF